These T cell receptor beta chains were read from a single sample in a study of response to subunit inactivated influenza vaccine. MiXCR was run by TCRdb on the RT-PCR reads, yielding one entry per CDR3 protein. Of 500,000 to 600,000 distinct CDR3 sequences listed, around 11% are singletons. The data were also submitted as part of a second study, on T cells expressing NK-cell markers.

The specimen was PBMCs from blood, collected on the day of vaccination. The receptors originated from a middle-aged man who received an inactivated influenza vaccine. Each CDR3 is given without its conserved first and last residue. Fields, in order: J gene, V gene, CDR3 protein.

>TRBJ2-2|TRBV11-2
ASSFERYAGELF
>TRBJ1-1|TRBV4-2
ASSQDYWGMNTEAF
>TRBJ2-2|TRBV3-1
ASRQTSNTGELF
>TRBJ2-7|TRBV5-1
ASSLGQAQYEQY
>TRBJ2-7|TRBV2
ASSEGLVGSDNYEQY
>TRBJ2-6|TRBV30
ACDSSGANVLT
>TRBJ1-2|TRBV6-1
ASRSTGANYGYT
>TRBJ2-7|TRBV4-1
ASSQGFSGGAYEQY
>TRBJ2-2|TRBV4-2
ASSQAAVAANTGELF
>TRBJ2-3|TRBV7-2
ASSLSMSITDTQY
>TRBJ2-1|TRBV4-2
ASSQGTSTSYNEQF
>TRBJ1-5|TRBV4-3
ASSQGVRGGQPQH
>TRBJ2-3|TRBV4-3
ASSLFSGRTDTQY
>TRBJ1-2|TRBV20-1
SARLPQAYGYT
>TRBJ2-3|TRBV15
ATSKGGDTQY
>TRBJ2-5|TRBV29-1
SVNRNRAGRETQY
>TRBJ2-1|TRBV15
ATSPAGLAAYNEQF
>TRBJ2-3|TRBV20-1
SARVASGRVDTQY
>TRBJ2-5|TRBV6-2/TRBV6-3
ASGQLETQY
>TRBJ2-7|TRBV20-1
SVTGTYEQY
>TRBJ2-7|TRBV12-3/TRBV12-4
ASSPRLAPFYEQY
>TRBJ1-1|TRBV5-6
ASSRPTVNTEAF
>TRBJ2-7|TRBV9
ASSVAAGAGYEQY
>TRBJ2-5|TRBV5-1
ASRPLAGQETQY
>TRBJ2-5|TRBV7-9
ASSLGTSGRKETQY
>TRBJ1-5|TRBV6-5
ASSYPGGSQH
>TRBJ2-3|TRBV7-9
ASSPQEEYTQY
>TRBJ2-3|TRBV5-1
ASSFGGAGTDTQY
>TRBJ2-1|TRBV10-3
AINLRGGPVNEQF